The 25 T cell receptor beta chains listed next were all sequenced from one sample in a study of cytomegalovirus exposure and HLA in healthy donors. The PCR used 60 Vbeta and 13 Jbeta primers. Profiling relied on immunoSEQ multiplex PCR, and the TCRdb table lists in-frame clones only, not all of them. The sample lists 200,000 or so clones, 85% occurring once. What was sequenced was PBMCs. The receptors derive from a human donor in good health.

The chain uses TRBV27 and TRBJ1-1; tentative D call: TRBD1 (5 bases). CDR1 and CDR2 (germline): MNHEY, SMNVEV (reference sequence). This CDR3 region has 17 residues. V dropped 4 bases and J dropped 0 bases, with 18 bases sitting between them. The CDR3, as DNA: TGTGCCAGCAGTTCACTAAGGGGATCGGGGGTGAACACTGAAGCTTTCTTT. Translation gives CASSSLRGSGVNTEAFF.

This chain connects TRBV9 to TRBJ1-2, with D possibly matching TRBD1 (6 bases). Germline assignment: CDR1 SGDLS and CDR2 YYNGEE. V was pared by 4 bases and J by 7 bases, with 14 bases between. This CDR3 is 13 amino acids long. CDR3: CASSFSGVSGYTF. CDR3 nucleotides: TGTGCCAGCAGCTTCTCAGGGGTGAGTGGCTACACCTTC.

The V call is TRBV6-5, the J call TRBJ2-3; the D gene is possibly TRBD1 (6 bases). The germline CDR1 and CDR2 sequences are MNHEY and SVGAGI. The CDR3 loop spans 14 amino acids. V lost 2 bases and J 5 bases, leaving 11 bases between the germline ends. The CDR3 DNA follows: TGTGCCAGCAGTTACACAGGGCCCAAAGATACGCAGTATTTT. Its protein is CASSYTGPKDTQYF.

The CDR3 DNA reads TGTGCCAGCAGCTCCGGGACAGCGAATGAAAAACTGTTTTTT. Its protein is CASSSGTANEKLFF. This chain joins TRBV7-9 and TRBJ1-4; 7 bases align to TRBD1. The CDR3 contains 14 residues. Germline loops: CDR1 SEHNR, CDR2 FQNEAQ (reference sequence). V was clipped by 4 bases and J by 5 bases; unmatched bases: 4.

This clone appeared once. The CDR3 loop is CASSNPPWREGSGANVLTF. The CDR3 region has the DNA TGTGCCAGCAGCAACCCCCCATGGCGGGAGGGCTCTGGGGCCAACGTCCTGACTTTC. The J gene is TRBJ2-6, the V gene TRBV7-8, with 9 bases lining up with TRBD2. The CDR3 runs to 19 residues. CDR1 and CDR2 (germline): SGHVS, FQNEAQ. V dropped 5 bases and J dropped 0; count of bases not matched to a gene: 11.

The chain joins TRBV5-4 to TRBJ2-1, with 9 bases fitting TRBD2. J gave up 4 bases and V 4 bases, and 6 bases lay outside the gene matches. The CDR3 contains 15 residues. Germline assignment: CDR1 SGHNT and CDR2 YYREEE (reference sequence). The CDR3 nucleotides read TGTGCCAGCAGCACTGGGACTAGCTTATACAATGAGCAGTTCTTC. As protein: CASSTGTSLYNEQFF. Variable domain in full (rest from reference TRBV5-4 and TRBJ2-1): ETGVTQSPTHLIKTRGQQVTLRCSSQSGHNTVSWYQQALGQGPQFIFQYYREEENGRGNFPPRFSGLQFPNYSSELNVNALELDDSALYLCASSTGTSLYNEQFFGPGTRLTVL.

In regard to this clone: At one end the junction does not follow the germline gene, possibly because of a read error. The chain employs TRBV7-9 and TRBJ2-1; D remains unclear. This CDR3 has 16 amino acids. Germline CDR1 reads SEHNR; CDR2 reads FQNEAQ (reference sequence). The CDR3 reads CSSSLSGHSSYNEQFF. The CDR3 coding sequence is TGTTCCAGCAGCTTATCTGGCCATTCTTCCTACAATGAGCAGTTCTTC.

This clone was found once. The J gene is TRBJ2-2, the V gene TRBV6-1, with 7 bases identical to TRBD1. The V gene's germline CDR1 is MNHNS and CDR2 SASEGT. The CDR3 covers 18 residues. Trimming cost V 2 bases and J 0 bases; bases outside gene matches: 9. The DNA of the CDR3 is TGTGCCAGCAGTGAAATGCGTCTGGGGACAGCGAACACCGGGGAGCTGTTTTTT. Its protein product is CASSEMRLGTANTGELFF.

This sequence joins TRBV9 and TRBJ1-2; D may be TRBD1 (5 bases). Trimming left V 1 base short and J 2 bases short, with 15 bases between. Germline V gene data show CDR1 as SGDLS and CDR2 as YYNGEE. The CDR3 spans 16 residues. CDR3 DNA: TGTGCCAGCAGCGTATCGGGGGACGAACCAAACTATGGCTACACCTTC. The encoded protein is CASSVSGDEPNYGYTF.

This sequence joins TRBV28 and TRBJ1-3; D might be TRBD1 (6 bases). The CDR3 covers 15 residues. V was cut by 2 bases and J by 4 bases, with 12 bases left in between. Germline CDR1 and CDR2: MDHEN and SYDVKM. The CDR3 DNA reads as TGTGCCAGCAGTTTAGGGGGCACAGGGGGAAACACCATATATTTT. Its protein product is CASSLGGTGGNTIYF.

The CDR3 region is CASKRQGPAYEQYF. CDR3 nucleotides: TGTGCCAGCAAACGACAGGGTCCGGCCTACGAGCAGTACTTC. This chain joins TRBV2 and TRBJ2-5, with 7 bases that match TRBD1. The J call is doubtful: the DNA matches TRBJ2-7 better. Germline V gene sequence: CDR1 SNHLY, CDR2 FYNNEI. The CDR3 has 14 residues.

This chain uses TRBV4-1 with TRBJ1-5; 8 bases match TRBD1. V shed 3 bases and J 7 bases; nucleotides not matched to a gene: 8. The germline CDR1 and CDR2 sequences are MGHRA and YSYEKL. The CDR3 runs 15 residues. This chain's CDR3 is CASSQDGQGVQPQHF. Here the CDR3 DNA reads TGCGCCAGCAGCCAGGACGGACAGGGTGTGCAGCCCCAGCATTTT.

The genes are TRBV7-3 and TRBJ2-1, with D uncertain. The CDR3 extends over 14 amino acids. Germline CDR1 and CDR2: SGHTA and FQGTGA. Between the trimmed V and J ends, which lost 5 bases and 5 bases, there was a span of 13 bases. The CDR3 protein is CASSPNPQNNEQFF. The CDR3, as DNA: TGTGCCAGCAGCCCAAATCCTCAGAACAATGAGCAGTTCTTC.

The CDR3 region is CASSPRLAGGRADTQYF. In DNA form, the CDR3 reads TGTGCCAGCAGCCCCCGACTAGCGGGAGGGCGGGCAGATACGCAGTATTTT. The V gene is TRBV7-9, the J gene TRBJ2-3; 14 bases are a match to TRBD2. The V gene's germline CDR1 is SEHNR and CDR2 FQNEAQ (reference sequence). Trimming cost V 5 bases and J 4 bases; bases outside gene matches: 8. CDR3 length equals 17 residues. The full variable domain, its missing parts supplied by reference TRBV7-9 and TRBJ2-3, is DTGVSQNPRHKITKRGQNVTFRCDPISEHNRLYWYRQTLGQGPEFLTYFQNEAQLEKSRLLSDRFSAERPKGSFSTLEIQRTEQGDSAMYLCASSPRLAGGRADTQYFGPGTRLTVL.

The chain has TRBV23-1 and TRBJ2-3; D may be TRBD2 (6 bases). TRBV23-1 is flagged as an ORF with uncertain function. V was cut by 3 bases and J by 3 bases, with 13 bases left in between. This CDR3 spans 15 amino acids. The CDR3 spells CASSQSREETDTQYF. The CDR3 DNA sequence: TGCGCCAGCAGTCAGTCCAGGGAGGAGACAGATACGCAGTATTTT.

The rearrangement uses TRBV28 and TRBJ2-5; 10 nucleotides agree with TRBD2. With 6 bases clipped from V and 4 bases from J, the junction kept 17 bases outside the gene matches. The CDR3 is 18 residues long. The germline gives CDR1 MDHEN, CDR2 SYDVKM. The CDR3 coding sequence is TGTGCCAGCAGCACACCAGTAGGCGGACTAGCGGACGTAGAGACCCAGTACTTC. This translates into CASSTPVGGLADVETQYF.

In this sample, this clone turned up a few times. The chain is built from TRBV15 and TRBJ2-3; D perhaps matches TRBD2 (6 bases). CDR3 size: 15 residues. V was shortened by 3 bases and J by 5 bases, with 15 bases between the two germline ends. CDR1 is LNHNV and CDR2 is YYDKDF in the germline V gene (reference sequence). The CDR3 region has the DNA TGTGCCACCAGCAGCAGGCGGGACGCAGAAGATACGCAGTATTTT. Its translation: CATSSRRDAEDTQYF.

This clone turned up a few times. This chain uses TRBV2 with TRBJ2-5; 14 bases map to TRBD2. The CDR3 consists of 16 residues. Unmatched junction bases numbered 10, after V lost 7 bases and J lost 6 bases. Germline V gene data show CDR1 as SNHLY and CDR2 as FYNNEI. CDR3 sequence reads: CASNQGTSGSMKTQYF. CDR3 coding DNA: TGTGCCAGCAACCAAGGGACTAGCGGGAGTATGAAGACCCAGTACTTC.

The J gene is TRBJ2-7, the V gene TRBV7-9; tentative D call: TRBD1 (6 bases). With 3 bases removed from V and 4 bases from J, the gap between germline ends came to 10 bases. CDR3 length: 13 amino acids. The germline gives CDR1 SEHNR, CDR2 FQNEAQ (reference sequence). CDR3 nucleotides: TGTGCCAGCAGCTTCGAAGGGGGATACGAGCAGTACTTC. Encoded protein: CASSFEGGYEQYF.

This chain joins TRBV7-8 and TRBJ2-5; 9 bases map to TRBD1. The assigned J gene may be wrong: the sequence end matches TRBJ2-7 better. Germline V CDR1 and CDR2: SGHVS, FQNEAQ. The CDR3 consists of 15 residues. The CDR3 here is CASSSYRGQGYEQYF. CDR3 DNA sequence: TGTGCCAGCAGCTCTTACAGGGGGCAGGGCTACGAGCAGTACTTC.

This CDR3 reads CASSRWTELNTEAFF. The CDR3 DNA reads TGTGCCAGCAGCCGGTGGACAGAATTGAACACTGAAGCTTTCTTT. The genes are TRBV14 and TRBJ1-1; a weak D match, TRBD1 (6 bases). This CDR3 is 15 amino acids long. The germline CDR1 and CDR2 sequences are SGHDN and FVKESK. V shed 4 bases and J shed 0 bases, with 12 bases lying between them.

This rearrangement joins TRBV6-5 to TRBJ2-1; D is possibly TRBD2 (6 bases). The CDR3 consists of 14 residues. The ends were cut back, 7 bases at V and 8 bases at J, with 18 bases in the middle. Germline V gene sequence: CDR1 MNHEY, CDR2 SVGAGI. The chain's CDR3 is CASTPEGGWHEQFF. For the CDR3, the DNA is TGTGCCAGCACTCCCGAGGGAGGCTGGCATGAGCAGTTCTTC.

This chain connects TRBV10-1 to TRBJ1-1; D unclear. With 5 bases removed from V and 5 bases from J, the gap between germline ends came to 12 bases. This CDR3 comprises 13 residues. The germline V gene encodes CDR1 WNHNN and CDR2 SYGVQD (reference sequence). The CDR3 DNA follows: TGCGCCAGCAGTCTAGACCTCGGAACTGAAGCTTTCTTT. This translates into CASSLDLGTEAFF.

The rearrangement joins TRBV21-1 to TRBJ2-3; the table's D gene call, TRBD2, was not cross checked with the DNA. TRBV21-1 is recorded as a pseudogene. This CDR3 has 20 residues. The CDR3 sequence is CASTKRGGTSGSRSTDTQYF. The DNA for the CDR3 is TGTGCCAGCACCAAACGGGGGGGGACTAGCGGGAGTAGGAGCACAGATACGCAGTATTTT.

The chain combines TRBV19 with TRBJ1-4; TRBD1 matches at 7 bases. Per the germline V gene, CDR1 is LNHDA and CDR2 is SQIVND (reference sequence). This CDR3 is built from 20 residues. With 7 bases clipped from V and 0 bases from J, the junction kept 20 bases outside the gene matches. The CDR3 sequence is CASTNLRRGGGTATNEKLFF. CDR3 DNA: TGTGCCAGTACCAACCTGCGTCGAGGAGGGGGGACAGCAACTAATGAAAAACTGTTTTTT.